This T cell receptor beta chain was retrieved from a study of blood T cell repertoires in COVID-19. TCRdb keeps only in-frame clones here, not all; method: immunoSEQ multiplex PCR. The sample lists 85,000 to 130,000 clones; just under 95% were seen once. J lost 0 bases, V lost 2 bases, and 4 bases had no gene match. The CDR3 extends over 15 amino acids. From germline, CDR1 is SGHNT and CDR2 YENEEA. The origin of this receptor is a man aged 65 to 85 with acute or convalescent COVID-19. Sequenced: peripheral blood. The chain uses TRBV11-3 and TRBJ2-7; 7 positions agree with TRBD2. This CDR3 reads CASSLSGTTSYEQYF. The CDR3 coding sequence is TGTGCCAGCAGCTTATCGGGGACTACCTCCTACGAGCAGTACTTC.